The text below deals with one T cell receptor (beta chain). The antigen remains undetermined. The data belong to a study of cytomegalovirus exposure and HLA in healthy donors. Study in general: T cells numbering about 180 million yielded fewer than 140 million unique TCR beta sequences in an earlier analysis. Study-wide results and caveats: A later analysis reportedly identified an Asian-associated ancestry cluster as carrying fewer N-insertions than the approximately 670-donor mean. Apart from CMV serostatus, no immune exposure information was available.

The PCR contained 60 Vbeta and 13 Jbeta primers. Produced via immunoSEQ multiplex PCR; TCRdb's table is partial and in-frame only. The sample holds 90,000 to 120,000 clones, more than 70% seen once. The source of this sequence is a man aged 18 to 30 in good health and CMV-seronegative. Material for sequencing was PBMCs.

As DNA, the CDR3 is TGTGCCAGCAGCTTAGTGGACAGCTACTATTCACCCCTCCACTTT. Translating it yields CASSLVDSYYSPLHF. The chain couples TRBV11-2 to TRBJ1-6, with a possible D match to TRBD1 (6 bases). Per germline, CDR1 SGHAT and CDR2 FQNNGV. The V end lost 1 base, the J end lost 8 bases, and 12 bases lay between the germline ends. This CDR3 region has 15 residues.